These 13 T cell receptor beta chains share one sample of origin, sequenced in a study of blood T cells in healthy people across ages. A second PCR of about 7 to 11 cycles used a sample-barcoded 5' primer and a J-beta primer mix. TCRdb re-called the 5' RACE reads with MiXCR, one entry per CDR3 protein. The table has approximately 1.5 million distinct CDR3 sequences, 30% to 40% seen once. Sequenced input: blood. The receptor source for this set is a woman in her twenties or thirties in good health.

The rearrangement links TRBV7-9 to TRBJ2-1, with D maybe TRBD2 (7 bases). Trimming cost V 0 bases and J 7 bases, with 16 bases left between them. The CDR3 consists of 16 residues. Germline CDR1 and CDR2: SEHNR and FQNEAQ (reference sequence). This CDR3 reads CASSLAGSGGENEQFF. Here the CDR3 DNA reads TGTGCCAGCAGCTTAGCAGGGTCGGGGGGCGAGAATGAGCAGTTCTTC.

J is TRBJ2-3 and V is TRBV7-2; D gene unclear. CDR3 size: 14 residues. V was shortened by 0 bases and J by 6 bases, with 10 bases between the two germline ends. Germline assignment: CDR1 SGHTA and CDR2 FQGNSA. The CDR3 nucleotides are TGTGCCAGCAGCTTAGCTAGTAGGTCGGATACGCAGTATTTT. As protein: CASSLASRSDTQYF.

The CDR3, as DNA: TGCGCCAGCAGCTTACCGGGCCTAGGGAATGAGCAGTTCTTC. Translating gives CASSLPGLGNEQFF. The rearrangement uses TRBV5-1 and TRBJ2-1; D not certain. The CDR3 covers 14 residues. Looked up from germline, CDR1 is SGHRS and CDR2 is YFSETQ. Deletions cut 2 bases from V and 7 bases from J, with 13 bases between.

This sequence joins TRBV5-1 and TRBJ2-3; the D is unclear. The CDR3 runs to 16 residues. Germline V gene data show CDR1 as SGHRS and CDR2 as YFSETQ. Trimming removed 0 bases from V and 0 bases from J, with 11 bases in between. The CDR3 DNA is TGCGCCAGCAGCTTGGACGCGGTAGCTAGCACAGATACGCAGTATTTT. The encoded protein is CASSLDAVASTDTQYF.

Only a few counts were recorded for this clonotype. The gene calls are TRBV4-1 and TRBJ2-7; D remains ambiguous. Trimming removed 0 bases from V and 6 bases from J, with 18 bases in between. The germline CDR1 and CDR2 sequences are MGHRA and YSYEKL. The CDR3 sequence is 16 residues long. The chain's CDR3 is CASSQDLDRKIVEQYF. The CDR3 region has the DNA TGCGCCAGCAGCCAAGATTTAGACCGGAAAATTGTCGAGCAGTACTTC.

The rearrangement uses TRBV7-3 and TRBJ2-2; D possibly matches TRBD1 or TRBD2 (6 bases each). The V end was cut by 2 bases, the J end by 4 bases, with 14 bases between. Germline V gene lookup returns CDR1 SGHTA and CDR2 FQGTGA. This CDR3 is 16 amino acids long. The chain's CDR3 is CASSLEGGRGTGELFF. The DNA for the CDR3 is TGTGCCAGCAGCTTAGAGGGGGGTCGAGGCACCGGGGAGCTGTTTTTT.

Written as DNA, the CDR3 is TGTGCCAGCAGTCAGATTAGCGGGAGTGGGTACAATGAGCAGTTCTTC. Translating it yields CASSQISGSGYNEQFF. The chain couples TRBV11-2 to TRBJ2-1; TRBD2 agrees at 9 bases. Germline V lookup: CDR1 SGHAT, CDR2 FQNNGV. CDR3 size: 16 residues. With 6 bases clipped from V and 4 bases from J, the junction kept 10 bases outside the gene matches.

The rearrangement links TRBV9 to TRBJ2-2, with 8 nucleotides matching TRBD2. This CDR3 spans 16 amino acids. Germline-derived CDR1 and CDR2 are SGDLS and YYNGEE. V shed 4 bases and J 0 bases; nucleotides not matched to a gene: 5. The CDR3 DNA is TGTGCCAGCAGCTTGCGGGGGGACACGAACACCGGGGAGCTGTTTTTT. It specifies CASSLRGDTNTGELFF.

This clonotype was observed a handful of times. CDR3 nucleotides: TGTGCCAGCAGCCCGATGGGCCTAGCGGACATTCTCCAAGAGACCCAGTACTTC. This encodes CASSPMGLADILQETQYF. The chain has TRBV4-2 and TRBJ2-5; 7 bases are a match to TRBD2. Germline V gene lookup returns CDR1 LGHNA and CDR2 YNFKEQ. The V gene end was trimmed by 4 bases and the J gene end by 1 base; junction bases not matched to a gene: 15. This CDR3 has 18 amino acids.

This clonotype was seen repeatedly, ten times or more. V and J are TRBV20-1 and TRBJ2-4; no firm D call. The length of the CDR3 is 10 residues. Looked up from germline, CDR1 is DFQATT and CDR2 is SNEGSKA (reference sequence). The CDR3 loop reads CSLAKNIQYF. CDR3 sequence (DNA): TGCAGCTTAGCCAAAAACATTCAGTACTTC.

This chain joins TRBV12-3 or TRBV12-4 and TRBJ2-3; 12 bases are a match to TRBD2. The CDR3 sequence is 16 residues long. The V and J ends lost 3 bases and 4 bases, in that order; junction bases with no gene match: 5. The CDR3 DNA is TGTGCCAGCAGTTTGGCTAGCGGGAGGGTAGCAGATACGCAGTATTTT. Its translation is CASSLASGRVADTQYF.

This clonotype appeared a few times. The chain links TRBV5-1 to TRBJ2-7, with D perhaps given as TRBD1 or TRBD2 (5 bases each). This CDR3 contains 13 residues. Trimming removed 4 bases from V and 6 bases from J, with 14 bases in between. The V gene's germline CDR1 is SGHRS and CDR2 YFSETQ. For the CDR3, the DNA is TGCGCCAGCAGCCGGGACCCCGTGGGCGAGCAGTACTTC. Its translation is CASSRDPVGEQYF. The whole variable domain, filled in from reference TRBV5-1 and TRBJ2-7, reads KAGVTQTPRYLIKTRGQQVTLSCSPISGHRSVSWYQQTPGQGLQFLFEYFSETQRNKGNFPGRFSGRQFSNSRSEMNVSTLELGDSALYLCASSRDPVGEQYFGPGTRLTVT.

V and J are TRBV10-3 and TRBJ1-2; D gene ambiguous. From germline, CDR1 is ENHRY and CDR2 SYGVKD. Between the trimmed V and J ends, which lost 3 bases and 5 bases, there was a span of 7 bases. This CDR3 has 12 residues. This CDR3 is CAISEGLYGYTF. The CDR3 coding sequence is TGTGCCATCAGTGAAGGTCTGTATGGCTACACCTTC.